Below are 30 T cell receptor beta chains sequenced from a single sample in a study of blood T cell repertoires in COVID-19. Clones were sequenced by immunoSEQ multiplex PCR, and TCRdb holds only the in-frame ones, with some missing. The sample lists some 240,000 clones, roughly 81% occurring once. The sample was PBMCs or T cells enriched from blood (not recorded which). Source of these receptors: a woman aged 45-65 years who had been exposed to COVID-19.

This clone was observed a few times. The rearrangement links TRBV7-9 to TRBJ2-5; D is possibly TRBD2 (7 bases). This CDR3 has 19 amino acids. Trimming stripped 1 base from V and 3 bases from J, with 24 bases between. CDR1 and CDR2 (germline): SEHNR, FQNEAQ (reference sequence). The CDR3 DNA reads TGTGCCAGCAGCTTAGTCCCTTTCTCGAGTCGAGGGGGGGAAGAGACCCAGTACTTC. This translates into CASSLVPFSSRGGEETQYF.

The J gene is TRBJ1-1, the V gene TRBV19; D call uncertain. CDR1 is LNHDA, CDR2 SQIVND, per germline (reference sequence). Trimming cost V 2 bases and J 8 bases, with 9 bases left between them. There are 12 residues in the CDR3. CDR3 bases: TGTGCCAGTAGTATAAGGAACAGAGAAGCTTTCTTT. This gives the protein CASSIRNREAFF.

CDR3 bases: TGTGCCAGCAGCCCCCCCGGACTAGCGGCGGGCGACGAGCAGTACTTC. This sequence encodes CASSPPGLAAGDEQYF. The chain recombines TRBV7-2 with TRBJ2-7; 10 nucleotides line up with TRBD2. Germline V gives CDR1 SGHTA, CDR2 FQGNSA. The J segment lost 5 bases and the V segment lost 5 bases, leaving 12 bases of the junction unmatched. The CDR3 totals 16 residues.

The genes are TRBV4-3 and TRBJ2-7; the match to TRBD2 covers 8 bases. CDR1 is LGHNA, CDR2 YSLEER, per germline. The CDR3 length is 16 residues. Trimming removed 1 base from V and 0 bases from J; junction bases left unmatched: 5. The CDR3 nucleotides are TGCGCCAGCAGCCAAGCCCCGACTAGCGTCTCCTACGAGCAGTACTTC. As protein: CASSQAPTSVSYEQYF.

This chain links TRBV2 with TRBJ1-3; D gene uncertain. Trimming stripped 2 bases from V and 0 bases from J, with 2 bases between. This CDR3 comprises 13 residues. The germline CDR1 and CDR2 sequences are SNHLY and FYNNEI. In nucleotides, the CDR3 is TGTGCCAGCAGTGAACACTCTGGAAACACCATATATTTT. Translation: CASSEHSGNTIYF.

V usage is TRBV5-4 and J usage is TRBJ1-2; possible D gene TRBD1, 5 bases. Trimming left V 4 bases short and J 3 bases short, with 19 bases between. CDR1 and CDR2 (germline): SGHNT, YYREEE (reference sequence). The CDR3 covers 16 residues. As DNA, the CDR3 is TGTGCCAGCAGCCTGGGCGGGGGACTGAGGGACTATGGCTACACCTTC. This codes for CASSLGGGLRDYGYTF.

Here the CDR3 DNA reads TGTGCCAGCTCACCTCACAGGGTAATCTCTGAAGCTTTCTTT. It specifies CASSPHRVISEAFF. The chain joins TRBV18 to TRBJ1-1; perhaps TRBD1 as D (6 bases). This CDR3 comprises 14 residues. CDR1 KGHSH and CDR2 LQKENI come from the germline V gene. V was trimmed by 3 bases and J by 6 bases, leaving 14 bases between them.

Only one count was recorded for this clone. V and J are TRBV9 and TRBJ1-2, with D possibly matching TRBD1 (5 bases). V was trimmed by 2 bases and J by 2 bases, leaving 13 bases between them. The CDR3 sequence is 15 residues long. From germline, CDR1 is SGDLS and CDR2 YYNGEE. The CDR3 DNA reads TGTGCCAGCAGCGTCGGACATGGGGCGAACTATGGCTACACCTTC. Residues: CASSVGHGANYGYTF. The variable domain in full, with the rest retrieved from reference TRBV9 and TRBJ1-2, is DSGVTQTPKHLITATGQRVTLRCSPRSGDLSVYWYQQSLDQGLQFLIQYYNGEERAKGNILERFSAQQFPDLHSELNLSSLELGDSALYFCASSVGHGANYGYTFGSGTRLTVV.

This clone was seen only a few times. Different DNA sequences within this sample yield the same CDR3. The chain combines TRBV7-3 with TRBJ1-3; D unresolved. Trimming took off 2 bases at V and 4 bases at J, with 6 bases between the two ends. Germline V gene data show CDR1 as SGHTA and CDR2 as FQGTGA. CDR3 length equals 13 residues. Here the CDR3 reads CASSLSGGNTIYF. CDR3 DNA: TGTGCCAGCAGCTTATCCGGGGGAAACACCATATATTTT.

The chain carries TRBV28 and TRBJ1-1; D is possibly TRBD1 (6 bases). Germline V lookup: CDR1 MDHEN, CDR2 SYDVKM. The ends were cut back, 10 bases at V and 1 base at J, with 19 bases in the middle. The CDR3 is 15 amino acids. The CDR3 sequence: CATITSGRGNTEAFF. DNA of the CDR3: TGTGCCACCATTACGTCGGGCAGGGGGAACACTGAAGCTTTCTTT.

This chain links TRBV5-4 with TRBJ2-5; the match to TRBD1 covers 8 bases. The germline V gene encodes CDR1 SGHNT and CDR2 YYREEE (reference sequence). With 2 bases clipped from V and 4 bases from J, the junction kept 10 bases outside the gene matches. This CDR3 is 16 amino acids long. Written as DNA, the CDR3 is TGTGCCAGCAGCTTTAAGACAGGGGTGGAGGGAGAGACCCAGTACTTC. Its protein product is CASSFKTGVEGETQYF.

This clone was seen more than once but under ten times. This chain uses TRBV30 with TRBJ2-5; 11 bases align to TRBD2. The CDR3 is 16 amino acids. With V trimmed by 2 bases and J by 5 bases, 10 bases remained unmatched. CDR1 and CDR2 from the germline V gene are GTSNPN and SVGIG (reference sequence). The CDR3 coding sequence is TGTGCCTGGAGTCCTATACTAGCGGGGGAAACTGAGACCCAGTACTTC. It translates to CAWSPILAGETETQYF.

The chain has TRBV9 and TRBJ1-1; D is ambiguous. Germline V gene lookup returns CDR1 SGDLS and CDR2 YYNGEE. V dropped 0 bases and J dropped 0 bases, with 6 bases sitting between them. The CDR3 runs to 14 residues. The CDR3 nucleotides are TGTGCCAGCAGCGTAGCAGGCATGAACACTGAAGCTTTCTTT. It translates to CASSVAGMNTEAFF.

The rearrangement joins TRBV2 to TRBJ1-1; TRBD1 might be the D (6 bases). Germline V gives CDR1 SNHLY, CDR2 FYNNEI. Trimming pared 2 bases from V and 3 bases from J, leaving 10 bases between. This CDR3 is built from 14 residues. The CDR3 here is CASSEIRGDTEAFF. CDR3 in DNA: TGTGCCAGCAGTGAAATCAGGGGTGACACTGAAGCTTTCTTT.

The V call is TRBV10-2, the J call TRBJ2-5; TRBD2 matches 7 bases. The CDR3 is 12 amino acids. V shed 7 bases and J 5 bases; nucleotides not matched to a gene: 4. Germline V gene sequence: CDR1 WSHSY, CDR2 SAAADI. The CDR3 protein is CASTDGGETQYF. For the CDR3, the DNA is TGCGCCAGCACGGACGGGGGGGAGACCCAGTACTTC.

The chain's CDR3 is CASSLTGENQPQHF. In nucleotides, the CDR3 is TGTGCCAGCAGCTTAACAGGGGAGAACCAGCCCCAGCATTTT. J is TRBJ1-5 and V is TRBV7-9, with 7 bases matching TRBD1. Trimming cost V 2 bases and J 7 bases; bases outside gene matches: 5. The CDR3 has 14 amino acids. Germline-derived CDR1 and CDR2 are SEHNR and FQNEAQ (reference sequence).

The chain's CDR3 is CASGLVAGEAFF. The CDR3 coding sequence is TGTGCTAGTGGTTTGGTAGCTGGTGAAGCTTTCTTT. This chain links TRBV12-5 with TRBJ1-1; no clear D gene. From germline, CDR1 is LGHNT and CDR2 FRNRAP. V was pared by 0 bases and J by 7 bases, with 6 bases between. The CDR3 length is 12 residues.

Concerning this clone: Distinct nucleotide sequences in the sample also encode this CDR3. V is TRBV5-1 and J is TRBJ1-3; TRBD1 matches 9 bases. The CDR3 spans 14 residues. Germline CDR1 reads SGHRS; CDR2 reads YFSETQ. The V segment lost 4 bases and the J segment 4 bases; nucleotides outside the gene matches: 3. The CDR3 spells CASSPGQGGNTIYF. CDR3 bases: TGCGCCAGCAGCCCGGGACAGGGAGGAAACACCATATATTTT.

The rearrangement uses TRBV27 and TRBJ2-7; 7 bases map to TRBD1. The CDR3 is 14 amino acids. Trimming took 5 bases from V and 3 from J; bases not matched to a gene: 7. The V gene's germline CDR1 is MNHEY and CDR2 SMNVEV (reference sequence). The CDR3 sequence: CASSPHRDSYEQYF. CDR3 nucleotides: TGTGCCAGCAGTCCCCACCGGGACAGCTACGAGCAGTACTTC.

This chain joins TRBV7-8 and TRBJ2-5; 10 positions match TRBD1. This CDR3 has 15 residues. Unmatched junction bases numbered 4, after V lost 1 base and J lost 5 bases. Germline CDR1 SGHVS, CDR2 FQNEAQ. The CDR3 protein is CASSLEGQGRETQYF. The CDR3 DNA sequence: TGTGCCAGCAGCTTAGAGGGACAGGGGCGGGAGACCCAGTACTTC. Full variable domain (outside the CDR3, taken from reference TRBV7-8 and TRBJ2-5): GAGVSQSPRYKVAKRGQDVALRCDPISGHVSLFWYQQALGQGPEFLTYFQNEAQLDKSGLPSDRFFAERPEGSVSTLKIQRTQQEDSAVYLCASSLEGQGRETQYFGPGTRLLVL.

This clone has at least ten counts. This rearrangement joins TRBV28 to TRBJ2-2; 15 bases fit TRBD2. Trimming cost V 0 bases and J 6 bases; bases outside gene matches: 2. The CDR3 extends over 17 amino acids. Germline loops: CDR1 MDHEN, CDR2 SYDVKM. The CDR3 region is CASSLWGLAGGPGELFF. DNA of the CDR3: TGTGCCAGCAGTTTATGGGGACTAGCGGGGGGCCCCGGGGAGCTGTTTTTT.

This chain uses TRBV7-9 with TRBJ2-1; D call uncertain. CDR3 length: 13 residues. V was trimmed by 5 bases and J by 9 bases, leaving 14 bases between them. Germline-derived CDR1 and CDR2 are SEHNR and FQNEAQ (reference sequence). CDR3 in amino acids: CASSPPQRSEQFF. The CDR3 DNA reads TGTGCCAGCAGCCCTCCCCAGCGCAGTGAGCAGTTCTTC. Full variable domain (missing parts from reference TRBV7-9 and TRBJ2-1): DTGVSQNPRHKITKRGQNVTFRCDPISEHNRLYWYRQTLGQGPEFLTYFQNEAQLEKSRLLSDRFSAERPKGSFSTLEIQRTEQGDSAMYLCASSPPQRSEQFFGPGTRLTVL.

This clone was recorded many times. The rearrangement uses TRBV6-6 and TRBJ2-2; D is possibly TRBD1 (5 bases). Per the germline V gene, CDR1 is MNHNY and CDR2 is SVGAGI (reference sequence). The length of the CDR3 is 13 residues. Trimming took off 11 bases at V and 4 bases at J, with 14 bases between the two ends. As DNA, the CDR3 is TGTGCCGCCTCAGGGTCATTCACCGGGGAGCTGTTTTTT. Amino acid sequence: CAASGSFTGELFF.

There are a few counts of this clone. The chain employs TRBV7-2 and TRBJ1-1; TRBD1 matches at 8 bases. This CDR3 is 13 amino acids long. The V segment lost 7 bases and the J segment 10 bases; nucleotides outside the gene matches: 11. Germline values: CDR1 SGHTA, CDR2 FQGNSA. CDR3 region: CASNWRTGKVAFF. The CDR3 bases are TGTGCCAGCAACTGGAGGACAGGGAAGGTAGCTTTCTTT. Filled out from reference TRBV7-2 and TRBJ1-1, the complete variable domain reads GAGVSQSPSNKVTEKGKDVELRCDPISGHTALYWYRQSLGQGLEFLIYFQGNSAPDKSGLPSDRFSAERTGGSVSTLTIQRTQQEDSAVYLCASNWRTGKVAFFGQGTRLTVV.

DNA of the CDR3: TGTGCCACCAGCAGAGATATCCAGGTCCTCTCTGGAAACACCATATATTTT. It codes for CATSRDIQVLSGNTIYF. The J gene is TRBJ1-3, the V gene TRBV15; D unclear. The V end lost 0 bases, the J end lost 0 bases, and 12 bases lay between the germline ends. The CDR3 contains 17 residues. Per the germline V gene, CDR1 is LNHNV and CDR2 is YYDKDF (reference sequence).

The chain is built from TRBV5-6 and TRBJ1-2, with TRBD1 as a possible D gene (6 bases). The V end was cut by 4 bases, the J end by 2 bases, with 15 bases between. Looked up from germline, CDR1 is SGHDT and CDR2 is YYEEEE. The CDR3 totals 15 residues. The CDR3 region is CASSRRDTSNYGYTF. The CDR3 DNA is TGTGCCAGCAGCCGCAGGGACACATCAAACTATGGCTACACCTTC.

The chain employs TRBV18 and TRBJ1-5; maybe TRBD1 (5 bases). Germline values: CDR1 KGHSH, CDR2 LQKENI. V was shortened by 2 bases and J by 5 bases, with 7 bases between the two germline ends. CDR3 length: 13 residues. The CDR3 is CASSPTGYQPQHF. CDR3 in DNA: TGTGCCAGCTCACCAACAGGTTATCAGCCCCAGCATTTT.

The chain uses TRBV28 and TRBJ2-7; TRBD1 agrees at 8 bases. This CDR3 has 15 residues. J gave up 4 bases and V 5 bases, and 10 bases lay outside the gene matches. Germline CDR1 is MDHEN and CDR2 is SYDVKM. Here the CDR3 DNA reads TGTGCCAGCAGTCCCGAAGGGACAGGTTCTTACGAGCAGTACTTC. Translation gives CASSPEGTGSYEQYF.

The chain couples TRBV6-1 to TRBJ1-2; D is possibly TRBD1 (5 bases). The V and J ends lost 0 bases and 4 bases respectively, with 9 bases between them. Germline V CDR1 and CDR2: MNHNS, SASEGT. The CDR3 has 14 residues. CDR3: CASSEAYGGYGYTF. The DNA for the CDR3 is TGTGCCAGCAGTGAAGCTTACGGGGGCTATGGCTACACCTTC.

The chain links TRBV7-8 to TRBJ2-1; a weak D match, TRBD1 (8 bases). V was trimmed by 5 bases and J by 9 bases, leaving 11 bases between them. This CDR3 comprises 12 residues. Germline CDR1 is SGHVS and CDR2 is FQNEAQ. The chain's CDR3 is CASSHRGGEQFF. In DNA, the CDR3 is TGTGCCAGCAGCCACAGGGGGGGTGAGCAGTTCTTC. Using reference TRBV7-8 and TRBJ2-1 for the parts outside the CDR3, the full variable domain is GAGVSQSPRYKVAKRGQDVALRCDPISGHVSLFWYQQALGQGPEFLTYFQNEAQLDKSGLPSDRFFAERPEGSVSTLKIQRTQQEDSAVYLCASSHRGGEQFFGPGTRLTVL.